This T cell receptor beta chain stems from a study of vaccination effects on CD4 cells after COVID-19. Broader study findings: Long after vaccination, the clones induced by infection and by vaccine shrank markedly in size.

V was clipped by 10 bases and J by 11 bases, with 24 bases between them. This CDR3 region has 14 residues. Looked up from germline, CDR1 is WSHSY and CDR2 is SAAADI. This clone was detected only a few times. Its antigen remains unknown. Peptide-pool stimulation followed by sequencing identified expanded antigen-specific CD4+ clonotypes in the ViraFEST assay. Culture proceeded for under twelve days, and CD4+ T cells were then isolated. Nucleocapsid antibody tests were negative, and the vaccine recipients had no prior SARS-CoV-2 infection. PBMC cultures contained around 2 million cells per well, 10 IU/ml IL-2 and around 9.6 ug/ml peptides. Some clones are missing from TCRdb's copy, which holds only in-frame ones; the method was immunoSEQ multiplex PCR. Among around 71,000 clones listed, approximately 72% were seen once.

The V and J genes are TRBV10-2 and TRBJ1-5; TRBD1 is a possible D gene (6 bases). The sequencing used CD4+ T cells from PBMCs cultured with HCoV-OC43 spike peptides, collected before COVID-19 vaccination. The subset here: HCoV-OC43 spike overlapping peptide pool stimulation. This receptor was obtained from a human donor who received a COVID-19 vaccine. This CDR3 reads CATAEQGRPATQHF. The CDR3, as DNA: TGCGCCACCGCGGAACAGGGACGGCCGGCGACCCAGCATTTT.